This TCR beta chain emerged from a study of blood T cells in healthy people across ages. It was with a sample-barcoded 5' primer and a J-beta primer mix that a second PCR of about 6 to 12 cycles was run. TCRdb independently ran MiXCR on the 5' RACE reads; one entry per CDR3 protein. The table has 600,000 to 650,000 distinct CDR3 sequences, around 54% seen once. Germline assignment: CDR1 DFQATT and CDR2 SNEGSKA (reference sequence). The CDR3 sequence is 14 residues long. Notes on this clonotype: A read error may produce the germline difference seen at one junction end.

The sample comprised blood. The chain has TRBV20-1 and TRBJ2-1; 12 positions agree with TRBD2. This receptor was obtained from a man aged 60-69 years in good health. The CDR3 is CSAGLAGLNNVQFF. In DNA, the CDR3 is TGCAGTGCAGGACTAGCGGGGCTAAACAATGTGCAGTTCTTC.